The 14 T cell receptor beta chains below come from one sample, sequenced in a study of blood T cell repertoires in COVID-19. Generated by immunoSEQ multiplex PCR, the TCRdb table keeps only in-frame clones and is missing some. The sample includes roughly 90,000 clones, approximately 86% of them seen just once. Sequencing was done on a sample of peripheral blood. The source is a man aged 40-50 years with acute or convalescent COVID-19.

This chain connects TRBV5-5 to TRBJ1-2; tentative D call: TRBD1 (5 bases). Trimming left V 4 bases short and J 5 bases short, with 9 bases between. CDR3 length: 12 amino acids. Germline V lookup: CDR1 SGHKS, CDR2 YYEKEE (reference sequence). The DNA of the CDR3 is TGTGCCAGCAGCCGGGACTGGTATGGCTACACCTTC. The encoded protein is CASSRDWYGYTF.

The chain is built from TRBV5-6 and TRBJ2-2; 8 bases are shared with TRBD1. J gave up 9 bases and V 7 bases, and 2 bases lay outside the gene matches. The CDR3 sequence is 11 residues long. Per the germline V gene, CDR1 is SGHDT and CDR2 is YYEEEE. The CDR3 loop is CASSGGWELFF. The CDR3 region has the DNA TGTGCCAGCTCAGGGGGCTGGGAGCTGTTTTTT.

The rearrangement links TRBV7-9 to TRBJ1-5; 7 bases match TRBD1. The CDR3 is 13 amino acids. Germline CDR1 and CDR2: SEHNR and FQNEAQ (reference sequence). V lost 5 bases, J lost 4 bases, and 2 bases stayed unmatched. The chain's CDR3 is CASSPGGNQPQHF. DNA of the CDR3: TGTGCCAGCAGCCCAGGGGGTAATCAGCCCCAGCATTTT.

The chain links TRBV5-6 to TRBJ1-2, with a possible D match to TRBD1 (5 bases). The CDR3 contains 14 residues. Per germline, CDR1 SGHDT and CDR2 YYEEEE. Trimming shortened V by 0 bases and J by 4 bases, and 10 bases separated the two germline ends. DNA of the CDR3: TGTGCCAGCAGCTTGGTCCGGGGGATCTATGGCTACACCTTC. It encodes CASSLVRGIYGYTF.

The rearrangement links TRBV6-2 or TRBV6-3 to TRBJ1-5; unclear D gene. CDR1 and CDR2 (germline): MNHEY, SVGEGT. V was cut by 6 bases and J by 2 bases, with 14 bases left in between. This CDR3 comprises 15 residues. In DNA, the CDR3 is TGTGCCAGCAGCGACGCGAGGGTCCGCAATCAGCCCCAGCATTTT. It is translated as CASSDARVRNQPQHF.

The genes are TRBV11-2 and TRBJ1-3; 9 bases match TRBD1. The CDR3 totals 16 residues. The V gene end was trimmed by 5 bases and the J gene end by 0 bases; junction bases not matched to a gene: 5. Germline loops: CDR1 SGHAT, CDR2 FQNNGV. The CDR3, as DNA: TGTGCCAGCAGCCACCCGGGACAGGGCTCTGGAAACACCATATATTTT. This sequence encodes CASSHPGQGSGNTIYF.

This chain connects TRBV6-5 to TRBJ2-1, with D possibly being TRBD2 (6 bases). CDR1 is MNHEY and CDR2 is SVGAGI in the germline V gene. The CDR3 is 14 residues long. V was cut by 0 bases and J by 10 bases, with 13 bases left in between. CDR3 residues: CASSYSTGVGEQFF. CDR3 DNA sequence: TGTGCCAGCAGTTACTCTACGGGGGTCGGGGAGCAGTTCTTC.

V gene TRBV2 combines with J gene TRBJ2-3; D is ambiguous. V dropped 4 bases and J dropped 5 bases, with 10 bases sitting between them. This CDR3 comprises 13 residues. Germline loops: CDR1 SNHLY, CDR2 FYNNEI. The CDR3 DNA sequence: TGTGCCAGCAGTGCGGGTTTGCTAGATACGCAGTATTTT. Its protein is CASSAGLLDTQYF. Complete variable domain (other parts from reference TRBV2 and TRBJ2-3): EPEVTQTPSHQVTQMGQEVILRCVPISNHLYFYWYRQILGQKVEFLVSFYNNEISEKSEIFDDQFSVERPDGSNFTLKIRSTKLEDSAMYFCASSAGLLDTQYFGPGTRLTVL.

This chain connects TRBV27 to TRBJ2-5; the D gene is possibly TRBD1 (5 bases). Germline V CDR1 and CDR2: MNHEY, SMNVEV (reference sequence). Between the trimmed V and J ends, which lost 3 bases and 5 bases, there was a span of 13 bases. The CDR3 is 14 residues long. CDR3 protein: CASSFLGPRETQYF. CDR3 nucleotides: TGTGCCAGCAGTTTCCTGGGGCCCCGGGAGACCCAGTACTTC.

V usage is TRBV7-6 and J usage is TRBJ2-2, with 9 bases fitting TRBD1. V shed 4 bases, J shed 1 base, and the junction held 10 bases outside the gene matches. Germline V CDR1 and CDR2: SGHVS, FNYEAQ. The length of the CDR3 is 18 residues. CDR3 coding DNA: TGTGCCAGCAGCTCACTACCGGGACAGGGAGAGAACACCGGGGAGCTGTTTTTT. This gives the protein CASSSLPGQGENTGELFF.

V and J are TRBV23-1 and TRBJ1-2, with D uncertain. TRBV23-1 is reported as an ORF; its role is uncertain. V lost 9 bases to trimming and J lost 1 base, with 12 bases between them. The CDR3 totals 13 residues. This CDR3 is CARLGGFNYGYTF. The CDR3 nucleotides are TGCGCCAGATTAGGAGGTTTTAACTATGGCTACACCTTC.

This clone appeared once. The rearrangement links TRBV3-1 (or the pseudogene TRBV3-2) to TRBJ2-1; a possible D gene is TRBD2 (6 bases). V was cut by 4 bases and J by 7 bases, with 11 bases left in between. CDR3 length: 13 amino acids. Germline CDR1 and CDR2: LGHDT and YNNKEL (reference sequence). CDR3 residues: CASSLRGWNEQFF. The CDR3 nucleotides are TGTGCCAGCAGCCTCCGGGGGTGGAATGAGCAGTTCTTC.

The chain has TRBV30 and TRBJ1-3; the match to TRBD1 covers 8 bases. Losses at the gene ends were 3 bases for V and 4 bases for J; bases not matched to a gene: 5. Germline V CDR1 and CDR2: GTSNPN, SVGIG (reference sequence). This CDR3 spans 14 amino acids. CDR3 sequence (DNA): TGTGCCTGGAGCCGGACAGGGTTGGGAAACACCATATATTTT. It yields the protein CAWSRTGLGNTIYF.

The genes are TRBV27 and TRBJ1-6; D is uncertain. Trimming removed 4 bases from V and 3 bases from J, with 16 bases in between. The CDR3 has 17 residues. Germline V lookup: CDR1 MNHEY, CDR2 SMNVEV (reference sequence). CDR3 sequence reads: CASSSIIRGLYNSPLHF. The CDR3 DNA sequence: TGTGCCAGCAGTTCTATTATACGAGGGCTCTATAATTCACCCCTCCACTTT.